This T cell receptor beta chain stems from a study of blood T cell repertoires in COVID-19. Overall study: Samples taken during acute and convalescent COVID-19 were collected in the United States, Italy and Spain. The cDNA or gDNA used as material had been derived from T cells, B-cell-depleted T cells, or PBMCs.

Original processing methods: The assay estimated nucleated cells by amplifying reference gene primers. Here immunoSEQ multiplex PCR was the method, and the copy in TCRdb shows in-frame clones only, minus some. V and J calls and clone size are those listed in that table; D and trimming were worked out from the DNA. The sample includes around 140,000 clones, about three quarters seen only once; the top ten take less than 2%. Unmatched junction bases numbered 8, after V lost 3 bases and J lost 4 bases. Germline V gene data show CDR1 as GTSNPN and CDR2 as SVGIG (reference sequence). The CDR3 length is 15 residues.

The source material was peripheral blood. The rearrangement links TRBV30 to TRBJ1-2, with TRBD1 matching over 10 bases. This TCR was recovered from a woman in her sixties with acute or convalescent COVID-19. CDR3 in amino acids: CAWSRDRGRGYGYTF. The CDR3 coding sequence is TGTGCCTGGAGCCGGGACAGGGGCAGGGGCTATGGCTACACCTTC.